Each of the 8 T cell receptor beta chains below was sequenced from the same sample in a study of blood T cell repertoires in COVID-19. Profiled with immunoSEQ multiplex PCR; TCRdb holds only in-frame clones, not every one. The sample includes 350,000 to 400,000 clones, about 90% seen only once; the top ten take about 1.9%. Input material: PBMCs or T cells enriched from blood (not recorded which). The receptors originated from a middle-aged man in a cohort exposed to, infected with or recovered from COVID-19 (not recorded which).

The chain carries TRBV7-3 and TRBJ1-5, with D tentatively TRBD1 (5 bases). Germline V gene lookup returns CDR1 SGHTA and CDR2 FQGTGA. Trimming took off 8 bases at V and 3 bases at J, with 11 bases between the two ends. The CDR3 is 13 residues long. CDR3 coding DNA: TGTGCCAGCGCCAGGGCCCTCAATCAGCCCCAGCATTTT. This translates into CASARALNQPQHF.

This rearrangement joins TRBV10-3 to TRBJ1-1; D perhaps matches TRBD1 (6 bases). With 5 bases removed from V and 4 bases from J, the gap between germline ends came to 11 bases. Germline V lookup: CDR1 ENHRY, CDR2 SYGVKD. The CDR3 runs 13 residues. The CDR3 DNA reads as TGTGCCATCAGTCCCGGACAGTCCACTGAAGCTTTCTTT. It translates to CAISPGQSTEAFF.

The rearrangement joins TRBV27 to TRBJ2-2; 11 nucleotides align to TRBD2. Looked up from germline, CDR1 is MNHEY and CDR2 is SMNVEV (reference sequence). The CDR3 has 17 amino acids. V lost 3 bases and J lost 7; bases outside the gene matches: 10. CDR3 loop: CASSLGVSGRAGGELFF. CDR3 sequence (DNA): TGTGCCAGCAGTTTGGGGGTTAGCGGGAGGGCCGGCGGGGAGCTGTTTTTT.

This rearrangement joins TRBV29-1 to TRBJ2-7; D not resolved. The CDR3 covers 12 residues. Trimming removed 7 bases at V and 5 bases at J, with 15 bases between. Germline V gives CDR1 SQVTM, CDR2 ANQGSEA. The DNA for the CDR3 is TGCAGCGGGGGTCGGTCGTCCAACGAGCAGTACTTC. This translates into CSGGRSSNEQYF.

CDR3 in DNA: TGTGCCAGCAGTCCAGGGGGCGGCTACGAGCAGTACTTC. Translation gives CASSPGGGYEQYF. V usage is TRBV27 and J usage is TRBJ2-7; the match to TRBD1 covers 8 bases. Germline V gene lookup returns CDR1 MNHEY and CDR2 SMNVEV (reference sequence). V lost 5 bases and J lost 3; bases outside the gene matches: 3. There are 13 residues in the CDR3.

This clone was detected ten times or more. This rearrangement joins TRBV6-2 or TRBV6-3 to TRBJ2-3; D perhaps matches TRBD1 (5 bases). From germline, CDR1 is MNHEY and CDR2 SVGEGT. V lost 2 bases and J lost 2, with 8 bases in between. The CDR3 contains 14 residues. CDR3 in DNA: TGTGCCAGCAGTTACGCGGACAACACAGATACGCAGTATTTT. Translation: CASSYADNTDTQYF.

The chain has TRBV6-1 and TRBJ1-1, with TRBD1 identical over 8 bases. CDR1 is MNHNS, CDR2 SASEGT, per germline. This CDR3 has 14 amino acids. V dropped 3 bases and J dropped 5; count of bases not matched to a gene: 5. The CDR3 bases are TGTGCCAGCAGTGATCCCCAGGGGGCGACTGAAGCTTTCTTT. Amino acid sequence: CASSDPQGATEAFF.

This clone appeared a few times. The V call is TRBV14, the J call TRBJ1-6, with D hard to call. The V and J ends lost 1 base and 10 bases respectively, with 8 bases between them. The germline V gene has CDR1 SGHDN and CDR2 FVKESK. The length of the CDR3 is 13 residues. The CDR3: CASSQARKSPLHF. The CDR3 nucleotides read TGTGCCAGCAGCCAAGCTAGGAAATCACCCCTCCACTTT. Based on the CDR3 plus reference TRBV14 and TRBJ1-6, the full variable domain is EAGVTQFPSHSVIEKGQTVTLRCDPISGHDNLYWYRRVMGKEIKFLLHFVKESKQDESGMPNNRFLAERTGGTYSTLKVQPAELEDSGVYFCASSQARKSPLHFGNGTRLTVT.